A selection of T cell receptor beta chains follows, all from one sample in a study of blood T cell repertoires in COVID-19. The data were produced by immunoSEQ multiplex PCR, yet TCRdb's version contains in-frame clones alone and is incomplete. The sample shows a few hundred thousand clones, around 83% of them seen only once. The sample taken for sequencing was PBMCs or T cells enriched from blood (not recorded which). The receptors were gathered from a woman between 35 and 50 years old who had recovered from COVID-19. CDR3s include the opening cysteine and the closing phenylalanine or tryptophan. A D gene is named only where the DNA matches it firmly. Clone size appears in some rows only: once, few, many, or a class for an expanded clone.

j_call clone_size d_call v_call cdr3_aa cdr3_nt
TRBJ1-1 . TRBD1 TRBV28 CASGSGQGEAFF TGTGCCAGCGGATCGGGACAGGGAGAAGCTTTCTTT
TRBJ1-2 many . TRBV10-3 CAINLDSGLRGYTF TGTGCCATCAACCTGGACAGCGGCCTCCGTGGCTACACCTTC
TRBJ2-1 . TRBD1 TRBV6-5 CASTRTDRGGNEQFF TGTGCCAGCACCAGAACGGACAGGGGAGGGAATGAGCAGTTCTTC
TRBJ2-1 . TRBD2 TRBV24-1 CATSDRTSGRAYNEQFF TGTGCCACCAGTGACCGGACTAGCGGGAGGGCGTACAATGAGCAGTTCTTC
TRBJ2-7 . . TRBV6-1 CASSEGLVRMKGDLYEQYF TGTGCCAGCAGTGAAGGTCTTGTTAGGATGAAGGGGGATCTCTACGAGCAGTACTTC
TRBJ2-3 . . TRBV30 CAWSVQGTGTQYF TGTGCCTGGAGTGTACAGGGTACGGGTACGCAGTATTTT
TRBJ2-5 . . TRBV5-6 CASSLTSPETQYF TGTGCCAGCAGCTTGACATCTCCAGAGACCCAGTACTTC
TRBJ2-3 . TRBD2 TRBV27 CASRSKHPSGRTDTQYF TGTGCCAGCAGGTCCAAACACCCTAGCGGGCGCACAGATACGCAGTATTTT
TRBJ1-3 few . TRBV12-5 CASGLYSGWTGNTIYF TGTGCTAGTGGTTTATACAGCGGTTGGACTGGAAACACCATATATTTT
TRBJ2-1 . TRBD2 TRBV30 CAWASGIYNEQFF TGTGCCTGGGCTAGCGGGATTTACAATGAGCAGTTCTTC
TRBJ2-3 . TRBD2 TRBV11-2 CASSFSGSGEDTQYF TGTGCCAGCAGCTTTAGCGGGAGCGGCGAAGATACGCAGTATTTT
TRBJ2-1 . TRBD2 TRBV5-6 CASSFSRLAVGYNEQFF TGTGCCAGCAGCTTTAGTAGGCTAGCGGTTGGTTACAATGAGCAGTTCTTC
TRBJ1-6 . . TRBV28 CASRTGNSPLHF TGTGCCAGCAGAACGGGAAATTCACCCCTCCACTTT
TRBJ2-2 . . TRBV28 CASSLARVELFF TGTGCCAGCAGTTTAGCCAGGGTGGAGCTGTTTTTT
TRBJ1-1 . . TRBV11-1 CASSSPTGWTEAFF TGTGCCAGCAGCTCTCCGACAGGATGGACTGAAGCTTTCTTT
TRBJ1-5 . TRBD1 TRBV30 CAWSEQGVWQPQHF TGTGCCTGGAGCGAACAGGGGGTATGGCAGCCCCAGCATTTT
TRBJ2-2 . TRBD2 TRBV11-3 CASSRSGRNGELFF TGTGCCAGCAGCCGGAGCGGGAGGAACGGGGAGCTGTTTTTT
TRBJ1-2 . TRBD1 TRBV7-8 CASSLVPGGANYGYTF TGTGCCAGCAGCTTAGTACCAGGGGGAGCTAACTATGGCTACACCTTC
TRBJ1-1 . TRBD1 TRBV11-2 CASSPGLRGLAAFF TGTGCCAGCAGCCCAGGACTCAGGGGGCTGGCAGCTTTCTTT
TRBJ1-1 . . TRBV3-1/TRBV3-2 CASSPQGSAEAFF TGTGCCAGCAGCCCACAGGGTAGCGCTGAAGCTTTCTTT
TRBJ1-3 . . TRBV7-8 CASSLGQAGNTIYF TGTGCCAGCAGCTTAGGACAGGCTGGAAACACCATATATTTT
TRBJ2-2 . . TRBV10-1 CASSESGRVGGELFF TGCGCCAGCAGTGAGTCGGGCAGGGTTGGCGGGGAGCTGTTTTTT
TRBJ2-2 once TRBD1 TRBV18 CASSPTPGQVNTGELFF TGTGCCAGCTCACCAACACCGGGACAGGTGAACACCGGGGAGCTGTTTTTT
TRBJ1-2 once . TRBV18 CASSPSGTYGYTF TGTGCCAGCTCACCTTCCGGGACTTATGGCTACACCTTC
TRBJ1-5 . . TRBV6-5 CASSPAGRENQPQHF TGTGCCAGCAGCCCCGCGGGAAGGGAGAATCAGCCCCAGCATTTT
TRBJ2-3 . . TRBV5-4 CASSLGPVVDTQYF TGTGCCAGCAGCTTGGGGCCCGTGGTTGATACGCAGTATTTT
TRBJ1-2 . . TRBV6-5 CASRLRGGYTF TGTGCCAGCAGGCTTAGGGGTGGCTACACCTTC
TRBJ1-5 . TRBD1 TRBV19 CASREQGDQPQHF TGTGCCAGTAGGGAACAGGGGGACCAGCCCCAGCATTTT
TRBJ1-3 . . TRBV5-1 CASIVTASSSGNTIYF TGCGCCAGCATAGTGACAGCCTCTAGCTCTGGAAACACCATATATTTT
TRBJ2-1 . TRBD1 TRBV7-2 CASSSTGTGVNEQFF TGTGCCAGCAGCTCGACCGGGACAGGGGTGAATGAGCAGTTCTTC
TRBJ2-1 few . TRBV4-3 CASSQEAGLATYNEQFF TGCGCCAGCAGCCAGGAAGCGGGCCTTGCCACCTACAATGAGCAGTTCTTC
TRBJ2-1 . . TRBV11-2 CASSHGAEQFF TGTGCCAGCAGCCATGGGGCTGAGCAGTTCTTC
TRBJ1-2 . TRBD1 TRBV4-1 CASSRRTGENYGYTF TGCGCCAGCAGCCGACGGACAGGGGAAAACTATGGCTACACCTTC
TRBJ2-3 . . TRBV20-1 CSASISDTQYF TGCAGTGCTTCAATTTCAGATACGCAGTATTTT
TRBJ2-3 . TRBD2 TRBV7-3 CASSAGTSGRAGTDTQYF TGTGCCAGCAGCGCCGGGACTAGCGGGAGGGCCGGCACAGATACGCAGTATTTT
TRBJ1-1 . . TRBV30 CAWDKRRDIPNSGEAFF TGTGCCTGGGATAAAAGACGGGACATCCCGAATTCAGGTGAAGCTTTCTTT
TRBJ1-1 once . TRBV19 CASGLAGGPTEAFF TGTGCCAGTGGCTTGGCGGGGGGTCCGACTGAAGCTTTCTTT
TRBJ2-1 . . TRBV27 CASSLWAGSSYNEQFF TGTGCCAGCAGTTTATGGGCGGGAAGCTCCTACAATGAGCAGTTCTTC
TRBJ1-1 few TRBD1 TRBV25-1 CASSETEGADTEAFF TGTGCCAGCAGTGAAACCGAGGGGGCGGACACTGAAGCTTTCTTT
TRBJ1-6 few . TRBV7-9 CASSLAALGGSPLHF TGTGCCAGCAGCTTAGCGGCCCTCGGGGGATCACCCCTCCACTTT
TRBJ1-1 . . TRBV11-2 CASSLDGGLDTEAFF TGTGCCAGCAGCTTAGATGGGGGGTTAGACACTGAAGCTTTCTTT
TRBJ1-2 . TRBD1 TRBV29-1 CSGAGQDYGYTF TGCAGCGGGGCCGGACAGGACTATGGCTACACCTTC
TRBJ2-7 . . TRBV6-5 CASSLSDEQYF TGTGCCAGCAGTCTTTCGGACGAGCAGTACTTC
TRBJ2-7 once TRBD2 TRBV28 CASSAMTSGSYEQYF TGTGCCAGCAGTGCCATGACTAGCGGCTCCTACGAGCAGTACTTC
TRBJ1-1 . . TRBV18 CASSPQREPMNTEAFF TGTGCCAGCTCACCACAAAGGGAGCCAATGAACACTGAAGCTTTCTTT
TRBJ1-6 . TRBD1 TRBV27 CASSGTDLSPLHF TGTGCCAGCAGCGGGACAGACCTTTCACCCCTCCACTTT
TRBJ1-1 . . TRBV15 CATSNGFDTEAFF TGTGCCACCAGCAACGGGTTTGACACTGAAGCTTTCTTT
TRBJ2-7 . TRBD2 TRBV27 CASSSESGTYEQYF TGTGCCAGCAGCTCAGAAAGCGGGACTTACGAGCAGTACTTC
TRBJ1-2 . TRBD1 TRBV7-9 CASSPPPQGAHVYGYTF TGTGCCAGCAGCCCGCCACCTCAGGGGGCGCACGTCTATGGCTACACCTTC
TRBJ2-1 once TRBD2 TRBV6-4 CASSDSIKGIAGYNEQFF TGTGCCAGCAGTGACTCGATCAAGGGTATAGCGGGATACAATGAGCAGTTCTTC
TRBJ1-5 . . TRBV3-1/TRBV3-2 CASSQGRDQPQHF TGTGCCAGCAGCCAAGGTCGGGATCAGCCCCAGCATTTT
TRBJ1-6 . TRBD1 TRBV19 CASTTGQNNSPLHF TGTGCCAGCACGACGGGACAGAACAATTCACCCCTCCACTTT
TRBJ1-2 once . TRBV2 CASSETPYGYTF TGTGCCAGCAGTGAGACACCCTATGGCTACACCTTC
TRBJ2-1 . . TRBV7-3 CASSLYGFGSDEQFF TGTGCCAGCAGCTTATACGGTTTTGGGAGCGATGAGCAGTTCTTC
TRBJ1-4 . . TRBV28 CASSLYGLGGTTNEKLFF TGTGCCAGCAGTTTATATGGGCTCGGGGGGACCACTAATGAAAAACTGTTTTTT
TRBJ2-3 . . TRBV30 CAWSVSGRPTDTQYF TGTGCCTGGAGTGTGTCGGGGAGGCCCACAGATACGCAGTATTTT
TRBJ2-1 . TRBD2 TRBV2 CASSEWAVGTSGNEQFF TGTGCCAGCAGTGAATGGGCAGTCGGGACTAGCGGCAATGAGCAGTTCTTC